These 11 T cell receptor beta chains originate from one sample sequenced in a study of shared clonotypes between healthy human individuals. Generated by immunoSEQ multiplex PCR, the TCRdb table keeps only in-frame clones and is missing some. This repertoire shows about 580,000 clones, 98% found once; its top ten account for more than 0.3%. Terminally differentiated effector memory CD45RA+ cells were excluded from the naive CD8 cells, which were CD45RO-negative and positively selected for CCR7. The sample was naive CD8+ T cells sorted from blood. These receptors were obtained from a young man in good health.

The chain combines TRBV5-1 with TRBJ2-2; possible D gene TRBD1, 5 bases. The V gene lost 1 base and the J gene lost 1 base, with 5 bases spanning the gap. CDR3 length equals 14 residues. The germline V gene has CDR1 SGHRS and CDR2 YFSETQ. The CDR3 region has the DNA TGCGCCAGCAGCTTGACAGGGAACACCGGGGAGCTGTTTTTT. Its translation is CASSLTGNTGELFF.

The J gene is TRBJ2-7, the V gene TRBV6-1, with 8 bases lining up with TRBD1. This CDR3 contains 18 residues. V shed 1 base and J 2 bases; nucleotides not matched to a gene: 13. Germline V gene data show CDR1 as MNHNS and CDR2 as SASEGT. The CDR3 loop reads CASSEGLVTGGMPYEQYF. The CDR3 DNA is TGTGCCAGCAGTGAAGGACTAGTAACAGGGGGGATGCCCTACGAGCAGTACTTC.

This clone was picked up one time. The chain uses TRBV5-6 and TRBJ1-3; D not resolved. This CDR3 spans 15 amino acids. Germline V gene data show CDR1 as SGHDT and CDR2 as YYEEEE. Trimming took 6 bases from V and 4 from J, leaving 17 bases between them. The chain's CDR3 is CASNPVGPLGNTIYF. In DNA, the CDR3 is TGTGCCAGCAATCCGGTAGGCCCCCTGGGAAACACCATATATTTT. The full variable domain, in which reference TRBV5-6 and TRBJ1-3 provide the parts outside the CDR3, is DAGVTQSPTHLIKTRGQQVTLRCSPKSGHDTVSWYQQALGQGPQFIFQYYEEEERQRGNFPDRFSGHQFPNYSSELNVNALLLGDSALYLCASNPVGPLGNTIYFGEGSWLTVV.

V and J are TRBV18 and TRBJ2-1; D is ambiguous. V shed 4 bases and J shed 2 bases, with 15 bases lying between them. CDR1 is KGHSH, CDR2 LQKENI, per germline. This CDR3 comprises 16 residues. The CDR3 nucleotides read TGTGCCAGCTCACTTTTACTTCTACAGACCTACAATGAGCAGTTCTTC. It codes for CASSLLLLQTYNEQFF.

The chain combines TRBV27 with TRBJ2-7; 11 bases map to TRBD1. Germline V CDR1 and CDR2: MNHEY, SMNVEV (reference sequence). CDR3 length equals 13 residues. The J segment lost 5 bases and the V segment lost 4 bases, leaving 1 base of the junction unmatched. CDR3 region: CASSWTGGHEQYF. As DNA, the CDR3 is TGTGCCAGCAGTTGGACAGGGGGCCACGAGCAGTACTTC.

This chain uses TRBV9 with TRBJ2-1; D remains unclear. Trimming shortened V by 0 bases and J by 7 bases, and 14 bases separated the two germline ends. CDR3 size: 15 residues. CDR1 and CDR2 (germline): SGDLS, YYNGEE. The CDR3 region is CASSVEWAEWNEQFF. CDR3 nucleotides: TGTGCCAGCAGCGTAGAATGGGCCGAGTGGAATGAGCAGTTCTTC.

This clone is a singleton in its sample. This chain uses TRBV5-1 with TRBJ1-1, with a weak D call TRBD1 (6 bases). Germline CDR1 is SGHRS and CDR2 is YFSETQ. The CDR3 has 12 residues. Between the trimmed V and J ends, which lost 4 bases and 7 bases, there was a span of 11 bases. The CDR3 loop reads CASSRGQNEAFF. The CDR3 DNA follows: TGCGCCAGCAGCCGAGGACAGAATGAAGCTTTCTTT.

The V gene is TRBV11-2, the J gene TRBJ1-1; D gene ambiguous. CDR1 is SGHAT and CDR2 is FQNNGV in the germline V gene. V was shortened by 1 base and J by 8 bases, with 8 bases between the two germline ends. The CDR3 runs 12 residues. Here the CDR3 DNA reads TGTGCCAGCAGCTTAGGGCAGCAAGAAGCTTTCTTT. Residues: CASSLGQQEAFF. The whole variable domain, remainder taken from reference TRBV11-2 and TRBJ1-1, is EAGVAQSPRYKIIEKRQSVAFWCNPISGHATLYWYQQILGQGPKLLIQFQNNGVVDDSQLPKDRFSAERLKGVDSTLKIQPAKLEDSAVYLCASSLGQQEAFFGQGTRLTVV.

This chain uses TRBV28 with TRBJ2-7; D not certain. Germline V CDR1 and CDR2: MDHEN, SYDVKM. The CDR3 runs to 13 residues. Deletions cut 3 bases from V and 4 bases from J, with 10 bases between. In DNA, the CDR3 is TGTGCCAGCAGTTTCGGTCAGTCGTACGAGCAGTACTTC. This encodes CASSFGQSYEQYF.

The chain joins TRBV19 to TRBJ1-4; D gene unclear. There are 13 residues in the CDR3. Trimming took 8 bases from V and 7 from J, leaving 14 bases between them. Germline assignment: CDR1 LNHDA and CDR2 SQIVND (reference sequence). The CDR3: CASYDLAGEKLFF. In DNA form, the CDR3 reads TGTGCCAGTTACGACCTGGCGGGTGAAAAACTGTTTTTT.

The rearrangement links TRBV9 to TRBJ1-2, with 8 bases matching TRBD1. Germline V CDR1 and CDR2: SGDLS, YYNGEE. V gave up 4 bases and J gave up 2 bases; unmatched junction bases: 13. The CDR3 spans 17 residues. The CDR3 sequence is CASSSRQGPQPNYGYTF. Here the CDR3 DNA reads TGTGCCAGCAGCTCCAGACAGGGGCCGCAACCCAACTATGGCTACACCTTC.